Listed below are T cell receptor beta chains from one sample, sequenced in a study of T cell responses to AZD1222 COVID-19 vaccine. Measured with immunoSEQ multiplex PCR; TCRdb has only the in-frame clones, and not every one. The repertoire consists of 75,000 to 90,000 clones, with over 75% occurring once and the leading ten covering around 3.6%. Sequences were derived from peripheral blood, sampled 28 days after the second AZD1222 dose. These receptors all stem from an adult who received the AZD1222 COVID-19 vaccine. The CDR3 runs from the conserved cysteine through the conserved F or W. The order of the fields is V gene, J gene, clone size, D gene, CDR3 protein, CDR3 DNA. D genes are given only for firm matches. Size is omitted from some rows. Given values are once, few, many or a class for expanded clones.

>TRBV5-6|TRBJ2-7|.|.
CASSLGHHYEQYF
TGTGCCAGCAGCTTAGGACATCACTACGAGCAGTACTTC
>TRBV2|TRBJ1-5|once|.
CASSEGGVGPQHF
TGTGCCAGCAGTGAGGGGGGGGTAGGGCCCCAGCATTTT
>TRBV2|TRBJ2-4|.|TRBD2
CASSMGGVYVIQYF
TGTGCCAGCAGTATGGGGGGGGTTTACGTCATTCAGTACTTC
>TRBV28|TRBJ2-1|.|.
CASSSLGGGFYNEQFF
TGTGCCAGCAGTTCTCTTGGAGGGGGGTTTTACAATGAGCAGTTCTTC
>TRBV18|TRBJ2-2|.|.
CASSPPQGILHPIRANTGELFF
TGTGCCAGCTCACCACCCCAAGGGATCCTACACCCAATCCGGGCGAACACCGGGGAGCTGTTTTTT
>TRBV2|TRBJ2-1|.|.
CASGESSSYNEQFF
TGTGCCAGCGGCGAAAGTAGCTCCTACAATGAGCAGTTCTTC
>TRBV9|TRBJ2-7|.|TRBD2
CASSVSSGGPYEQYF
TGTGCCAGCAGCGTATCTAGCGGGGGACCCTACGAGCAGTACTTC
>TRBV18|TRBJ1-1|.|.
CASSGTGWTEAFF
TGTGCCAGCTCAGGGACCGGTTGGACTGAAGCTTTCTTT
>TRBV4-3|TRBJ1-3|.|.
CASSQSEGFNSGNTIYF
TGCGCCAGCAGCCAATCTGAGGGATTTAACTCTGGAAACACCATATATTTT
>TRBV7-2|TRBJ1-5|.|.
CASSLNTFGNQPQHF
TGTGCCAGCAGCTTAAATACGTTCGGCAATCAGCCCCAGCATTTT
>TRBV3-1/TRBV3-2|TRBJ2-2|.|.
CASSQATLAPANTGELFF
TGTGCCAGCAGCCAAGCCACACTAGCCCCGGCGAACACCGGGGAGCTGTTTTTT
>TRBV18|TRBJ1-3|.|.
CASSRGQLSSGNTIYF
TGTGCCAGCTCACGAGGACAGTTGAGCTCTGGAAACACCATATATTTT
>TRBV18|TRBJ1-2|.|TRBD1
CASSPSVTGPGGYTF
TGTGCCAGCTCACCGTCAGTGACAGGGCCGGGAGGCTACACCTTC
>TRBV20-1|TRBJ2-7|.|.
CSASSPNGQSYEQYF
TGCAGTGCTAGTTCCCCTAATGGACAGAGCTACGAGCAGTACTTC
>TRBV19|TRBJ1-5|few|.
CASSMGVASNQPQHF
TGTGCCAGTAGTATGGGGGTTGCCTCTAATCAGCCCCAGCATTTT
>TRBV2|TRBJ2-7|.|.
CASSEARSGNEQYF
TGTGCCAGCAGTGAAGCGCGTTCGGGGAACGAGCAGTACTTC
>TRBV9|TRBJ1-3|.|.
CASSVDLGEGNTIYF
TGTGCCAGCAGCGTAGATCTGGGGGAGGGAAACACCATATATTTT
>TRBV5-1|TRBJ1-2|.|.
CASSLDVAGPNYGYTF
TGCGCCAGCAGCTTGGACGTCGCAGGGCCTAACTATGGCTACACCTTC
>TRBV3-1/TRBV3-2|TRBJ1-4|once|TRBD1
CASSTDRGTEKLFF
TGTGCCAGCAGCACAGACAGGGGTACTGAAAAACTGTTTTTT
>TRBV5-6|TRBJ2-5|.|.
CASSLDPGNQETQYF
TGTGCCAGCAGCTTGGATCCGGGGAACCAAGAGACCCAGTACTTC
>TRBV6-5|TRBJ1-3|.|.
CASSYSTTSAVSF
TGTGCCAGCAGTTACTCGACTACGTCGGCCGTATCGTTT
>TRBV28|TRBJ1-2|.|TRBD1
CAVEGGTGGKLYGYTF
TGTGCCGTAGAAGGGGGCACGGGTGGTAAACTCTATGGCTACACCTTC
>TRBV28|TRBJ2-7|.|TRBD1
CASSTTGDEQYF
TGTGCCAGCAGCACGACAGGGGACGAGCAGTACTTC
>TRBV29-1|TRBJ2-1|.|.
CSVEVDGLGGGEQFF
TGCAGCGTTGAAGTAGATGGCCTCGGGGGAGGTGAGCAGTTCTTC
>TRBV4-2|TRBJ2-3|.|.
CASSQAGASDTQYF
TGTGCCAGCAGCCAAGCGGGAGCGTCAGATACGCAGTATTTT
>TRBV12-3/TRBV12-4|TRBJ2-1|.|.
CASRSGNEQFF
TGTGCCAGCAGATCGGGCAATGAGCAGTTCTTC
>TRBV28|TRBJ1-2|few|.
CASSSGQSYGYTF
TGTGCCAGCAGCTCCGGACAGAGCTATGGCTACACCTTC
>TRBV6-5|TRBJ2-1|.|.
CASSRGSYNEQFF
TGTGCCAGCAGTAGAGGCTCCTACAATGAGCAGTTCTTC
>TRBV28|TRBJ1-1|.|.
CASSYLNTEAFF
TGTGCCAGCAGTTACCTGAACACTGAAGCTTTCTTT